Presented here are 6 T cell receptor beta chains from one specimen sequenced in a study of CD8 T cells in Susac syndrome. About 0.45 to 1 ug RNA was reverse transcribed with random hexamers. MiXCR was run by TCRdb on the immunoSEQ multiplex PCR reads, yielding one entry per CDR3 protein. Of roughly 80,000 distinct CDR3 sequences listed, 94% were seen once; the top ten hold roughly 0.5%. Source material: CD8+ T cells from PBMCs. These receptor sequences come from a human donor with Susac syndrome.

V and J are TRBV9 and TRBJ2-2; D call uncertain. The CDR3 sequence is 13 residues long. V was trimmed by 4 bases and J by 6 bases, leaving 10 bases between them. Germline V lookup: CDR1 SGDLS, CDR2 YYNGEE. CDR3 DNA sequence: TGTGCCAGCAGCCCCAGACAAGCCGGGGAGCTGTTTTTT. Its translation: CASSPRQAGELFF.

This clonotype was observed once. CDR3 sequence (DNA): TGTGCCAGCAGTCCAGCGGACATTCAGTACTTC. It specifies CASSPADIQYF. This chain links TRBV6-2 or TRBV6-3 with TRBJ2-4, with TRBD2 as a possible D gene (5 bases). This CDR3 is 11 amino acids long. From germline, CDR1 is MNHEY and CDR2 SVGEGT. The V gene lost 5 bases and the J gene lost 8 bases, with 7 bases spanning the gap.

The V gene is TRBV12-3 or TRBV12-4, the J gene TRBJ2-1; 7 nucleotides match TRBD1. CDR3 length equals 13 residues. V lost 3 bases and J lost 7; bases outside the gene matches: 3. The CDR3 nucleotides read TGTGCCAGCAGTTTTGAACAGGGGAATGAGCAGTTCTTC. Translation gives CASSFEQGNEQFF.

This clonotype was recorded only once. This chain links TRBV27 with TRBJ1-4; D is unresolved. In germline, CDR1 is MNHEY, CDR2 SMNVEV (reference sequence). CDR3 length: 14 residues. The V and J ends lost 6 bases and 3 bases respectively, with 11 bases between them. CDR3 loop: CASSTDGPNEKLFF. The CDR3 nucleotides are TGTGCCAGCAGCACGGACGGACCTAATGAAAAACTGTTTTTT.

This sequence joins TRBV9 and TRBJ2-1, with 10 bases identical to TRBD1. This CDR3 is 13 amino acids long. From germline, CDR1 is SGDLS and CDR2 YYNGEE. The junction had 2 bases not matched to a gene; V was cut back by 3 bases and J by 8 bases. CDR3 residues: CASSAGTGDEQFF. The CDR3 DNA is TGTGCCAGCAGCGCCGGGACAGGGGATGAGCAGTTCTTC.

The genes are TRBV21-1 and TRBJ1-2; TRBD1 is taken as the D call from the table, unchecked against the DNA. TRBV21-1 is listed as a pseudogene. This CDR3 contains 16 residues. The CDR3 reads CASSTLGTGFGYGYTF. CDR3 DNA: TGTGCCAGCAGCACCCTCGGGACAGGGTTCGGCTATGGCTACACCTTC.